This T cell receptor beta chain comes out of a study of metastatic and nonmetastatic thyroid tumors. Across the study: Across blood and tumor or nodule tissue, repertoires from malignant and benign thyroid patients were compared with one another.

Per the original methods: A papillary thyroid cancer distant-metastasis classifier was built from CDR3 differences across clinicopathological groups. TCRdb reanalyzed the PCR reads with MiXCR. In this record, the V and J calls reflect TCRdb's handling and not the investigators' own analysis. The data contain 30,000 to 40,000 clones, roughly 18% of them seen just once; the ten biggest clones take up under 8.5%. Overall study findings and caveats: Malignant thyroid tumors reportedly had TCR beta diversity that was significantly higher than in benign nodules, in blood and tumor.

V was clipped by 3 bases and J by 7 bases; unmatched bases: 3. The V gene's germline CDR1 is SGHAT and CDR2 FQNNGV. The CDR3 consists of 14 residues. No patient had received any treatment before thyroid surgery. Concerning this clone: Its cognate antigen is unknown.

Sequenced: blood. The V call is TRBV11-2, the J call TRBJ2-7; 13 positions match TRBD2. The receptor's source is a female donor with papillary thyroid cancer or a benign thyroid nodule (not recorded which). Some clones in this sample may be carry-over from other donors' samples. CDR3 in amino acids: CASSFGLAGEEQYF. The DNA for the CDR3 is TGTGCCAGCAGCTTCGGACTAGCGGGAGAAGAGCAGTACTTC.